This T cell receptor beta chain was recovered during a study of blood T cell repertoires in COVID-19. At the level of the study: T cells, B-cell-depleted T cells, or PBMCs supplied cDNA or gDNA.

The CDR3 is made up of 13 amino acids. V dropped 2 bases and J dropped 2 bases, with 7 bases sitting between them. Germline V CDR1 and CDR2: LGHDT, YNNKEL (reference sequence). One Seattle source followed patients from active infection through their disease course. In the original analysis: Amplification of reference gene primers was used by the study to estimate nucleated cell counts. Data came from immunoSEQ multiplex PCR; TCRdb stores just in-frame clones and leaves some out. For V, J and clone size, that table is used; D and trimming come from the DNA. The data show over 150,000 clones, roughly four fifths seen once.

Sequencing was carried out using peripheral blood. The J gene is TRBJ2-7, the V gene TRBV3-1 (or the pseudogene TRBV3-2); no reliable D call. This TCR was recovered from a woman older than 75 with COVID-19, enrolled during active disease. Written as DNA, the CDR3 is TGTGCCAGCAGCCAACGCGGAACCTACGAGCAGTACTTC. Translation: CASSQRGTYEQYF.